In its sample, the clone carrying this T cell receptor beta chain was seen a few times. This specimen comes from a study of control samples from healthy donors and cancer patients. The assay was immunoSEQ multiplex PCR, and TCRdb's table has in-frame clones only and misses some. The sample has about 75,000 clones, roughly 84% seen once. CDR1 LGHNA and CDR2 YSLEER come from the germline V gene. This CDR3 is 14 amino acids long. The germline V and J ends were trimmed by 4 bases and 2 bases, with 10 bases remaining between them. The TCR was taken from a man aged 45 to 65 in good health. The chain has TRBV4-3 and TRBJ2-3, with no clear D. Sequencing used blood. The CDR3 here is CASSLLSDTDTQYF. CDR3 nucleotides: TGCGCCAGCAGCCTCCTCTCCGACACAGATACGCAGTATTTT.